Below are 27 T cell receptor beta chains sequenced from a single sample in a study of shared clonotypes between healthy human individuals. TCRdb keeps only in-frame clones here, not all; method: immunoSEQ multiplex PCR. The sample yields hundreds of thousands of clones, less than 85% seen once. Sequenced sample: memory CD4+ T cells sorted from blood. Subset reported: CD45RA-negative fraction. The receptors derive from a woman in her twenties or thirties in good health.

Written as DNA, the CDR3 is TGTGCCAGCAGTCCAAACGGGAGGGAAGAGACCCAGTACTTC. Encoded protein: CASSPNGREETQYF. The chain joins TRBV6-5 to TRBJ2-5; 8 bases are shared with TRBD2. Germline lookup yields CDR1 MNHEY and CDR2 SVGAGI. The CDR3 sequence is 14 residues long. Trimming took 5 bases from V and 3 from J; bases not matched to a gene: 5.

V and J are TRBV7-3 and TRBJ2-1; 9 bases are shared with TRBD2. Germline V lookup: CDR1 SGHTA, CDR2 FQGTGA. The CDR3 totals 15 residues. V was pared by 5 bases and J by 7 bases, with 9 bases of the junction left unmatched. The CDR3 reads CASSPAGGPINEQFF. CDR3 bases: TGTGCCAGCAGCCCCGCGGGAGGGCCAATAAATGAGCAGTTCTTC.

About this clone itself: This likely reflects a read error, since a far larger clone is one base away. The genes are TRBV25-1 and TRBJ2-2, with 7 bases matching TRBD2. The length of the CDR3 is 16 residues. V shed 1 base, J shed 5 bases, and the junction held 7 bases outside the gene matches. Germline assignment: CDR1 MGHDK and CDR2 SYGVNS. The CDR3 DNA follows: TGTGCCAGCAGTGAATCGGGGGGAGGCCCTACCGGGGAGCTGTTTTTT. Translated, it gives CASSESGGGPTGELFF.

V and J are TRBV2 and TRBJ1-1; D remains unclear. The V gene's germline CDR1 is SNHLY and CDR2 FYNNEI. The CDR3 has 13 residues. Trimming removed 9 bases at V and 6 bases at J, with 17 bases between. Here the CDR3 DNA reads TGTGCCAGTGGAGTGAGTGGGGTTTCTGAAGCTTTCTTT. The encoded protein is CASGVSGVSEAFF.

At least ten counts were recorded for this clone. The chain employs TRBV18 and TRBJ1-3; 8 bases line up with TRBD1. Germline V gene lookup returns CDR1 KGHSH and CDR2 LQKENI. This CDR3 has 14 residues. After removal of 5 bases from V and 2 bases from J, the junction contained 2 bases not matched to a gene. CDR3: CASSSQGAGNTIYF. CDR3 DNA: TGTGCCAGCTCATCACAGGGGGCTGGAAACACCATATATTTT.

The CDR3 bases are TGCGCCAGCAGCTTGATGGGGATCAGCAATCAGCCCCAGCATTTT. Protein: CASSLMGISNQPQHF. The chain couples TRBV5-1 to TRBJ1-5; D is ambiguous. The CDR3 is 15 amino acids. The germline gives CDR1 SGHRS, CDR2 YFSETQ. Trimming left V 1 base short and J 1 base short, with 9 bases between.

This rearrangement joins TRBV7-9 to TRBJ2-1, with TRBD2 matching over 7 bases. The CDR3 covers 16 residues. The J segment lost 9 bases and the V segment lost 5 bases, leaving 16 bases of the junction unmatched. Per germline, CDR1 SEHNR and CDR2 FQNEAQ (reference sequence). CDR3 DNA: TGTGCCAGCAGCCTTCCGCCGGGAACTTCGGGGGGTGAGCAGTTCTTC. Translated: CASSLPPGTSGGEQFF.

The CDR3 DNA reads as TGCGCCAGCAGCTTACAAAGCTCCTACGAGCAGTACTTC. This codes for CASSLQSSYEQYF. The chain combines TRBV5-1 with TRBJ2-7; no firm D call. CDR3 length: 13 amino acids. The germline V gene encodes CDR1 SGHRS and CDR2 YFSETQ. Trimming pared 2 bases from V and 0 bases from J, leaving 6 bases between.

V and J are TRBV5-1 and TRBJ2-3, with 8 bases that match TRBD1. The V gene's germline CDR1 is SGHRS and CDR2 YFSETQ. With 4 bases clipped from V and 0 bases from J, the junction kept 7 bases outside the gene matches. This CDR3 is built from 16 residues. The CDR3 reads CASSRLGTGSTDTQYF. DNA of the CDR3: TGCGCCAGCAGCCGACTTGGGACAGGTAGCACAGATACGCAGTATTTT.

The sample holds a few counts of this clone. J is TRBJ1-1 and V is TRBV19; 8 nucleotides match TRBD1. The CDR3 extends over 11 amino acids. V shed 6 bases, J shed 10 bases, and the junction held 4 bases outside the gene matches. Germline assignment: CDR1 LNHDA and CDR2 SQIVND (reference sequence). The CDR3 DNA is TGTGCCAGTAGGGACAGGGCTTTAGCTTTCTTT. It encodes CASRDRALAFF.

The chain links TRBV7-2 to TRBJ2-7, with TRBD2 matching over 9 bases. Trimming at V came to 5 bases and at J to 0 bases, leaving 8 bases not matched to a gene. The germline V gene encodes CDR1 SGHTA and CDR2 FQGNSA. The CDR3 spans 16 residues. The CDR3 nucleotides read TGTGCCAGCAGCAGAGAAACTAGCGGGTCCTCCTACGAGCAGTACTTC. Translation: CASSRETSGSSYEQYF.

The chain links TRBV7-6 to TRBJ2-5, with 7 bases matching TRBD1. V was clipped by 5 bases and J by 5 bases; unmatched bases: 5. CDR1 is SGHVS, CDR2 FNYEAQ, per germline. The CDR3 extends over 13 amino acids. In DNA form, the CDR3 reads TGTGCCAGCAGCCGACAGGGAAAGGAGACCCAGTACTTC. Translated, it gives CASSRQGKETQYF.

This clone occurred a few times. The chain joins TRBV30 to TRBJ1-4; TRBD1 might be the D (5 bases). V shed 1 base and J shed 7 bases, with 10 bases lying between them. The CDR3 has 13 residues. Germline V gives CDR1 GTSNPN, CDR2 SVGIG (reference sequence). CDR3 sequence: CAWSGGDGEKLFF. CDR3 DNA: TGTGCCTGGAGTGGGGGGGATGGTGAAAAACTGTTTTTT.

The chain employs TRBV5-1 and TRBJ2-1, with 12 bases matching TRBD1. J gave up 10 bases and V 5 bases, and 7 bases lay outside the gene matches. CDR1 SGHRS and CDR2 YFSETQ come from the germline V gene. CDR3 size: 14 residues. The CDR3 DNA reads as TGCGCCAGCAGTACCGGGACAGGGGGCACCGAGCAGTTCTTC. It is translated as CASSTGTGGTEQFF.

The rearrangement uses TRBV7-9 and TRBJ1-4; TRBD1 aligns across 9 bases. V gave up 5 bases and J gave up 7 bases; unmatched junction bases: 8. Germline-derived CDR1 and CDR2 are SEHNR and FQNEAQ (reference sequence). The CDR3 is 15 residues long. The CDR3 here is CASSGTGNSGEKLFF. DNA of the CDR3: TGTGCCAGCAGCGGGACAGGGAATAGCGGTGAAAAACTGTTTTTT.

The chain links TRBV23-1 to TRBJ2-7; no reliable D call. TRBV23-1 is an ORF; its function is uncertain. The V gene lost 2 bases and the J gene lost 0 bases, with 14 bases spanning the gap. This CDR3 contains 16 residues. The CDR3 protein is CASSQRVPRVSYEQYF. CDR3 in DNA: TGCGCCAGCAGTCAACGGGTCCCTAGAGTCTCCTACGAGCAGTACTTC.

The chain links TRBV5-1 to TRBJ2-2, with 10 nucleotides matching TRBD2. The germline CDR1 and CDR2 sequences are SGHRS and YFSETQ. The CDR3 loop spans 16 amino acids. V gave up 1 base and J gave up 6 bases; unmatched junction bases: 6. In DNA form, the CDR3 reads TGCGCCAGCAGCTTGCATGGAGCGGGAGGGGCCGGGGAGCTGTTTTTT. The encoded protein is CASSLHGAGGAGELFF. Looking up the rest from reference TRBV5-1 and TRBJ2-2 gives the full variable domain: KAGVTQTPRYLIKTRGQQVTLSCSPISGHRSVSWYQQTPGQGLQFLFEYFSETQRNKGNFPGRFSGRQFSNSRSEMNVSTLELGDSALYLCASSLHGAGGAGELFFGEGSRLTVL.

The rearrangement uses TRBV28 and TRBJ2-3; 7 nucleotides agree with TRBD2. The CDR3 loop spans 15 amino acids. Germline values: CDR1 MDHEN, CDR2 SYDVKM. V shed 7 bases and J 7 bases; nucleotides not matched to a gene: 14. The CDR3 loop is CASIGAGSLGNTQYF. In DNA, the CDR3 is TGTGCCAGCATTGGAGCGGGAAGCCTAGGTAATACGCAGTATTTT.

For this clone: Additional DNA sequences in this sample encode the identical CDR3. This chain links TRBV5-1 with TRBJ2-3; D remains ambiguous. The CDR3 sequence is 14 residues long. The germline V gene encodes CDR1 SGHRS and CDR2 YFSETQ. V was shortened by 5 bases and J by 0 bases, with 10 bases between the two germline ends. The CDR3 DNA reads TGCGCCAGCAGTAACGGCGATAGCACAGATACGCAGTATTTT. This encodes CASSNGDSTDTQYF.

This rearrangement joins TRBV5-8 to TRBJ2-7; D unclear. The CDR3 is 14 residues long. CDR1 is SGHTS and CDR2 is YDEGEE in the germline V gene. V was trimmed by 2 bases and J by 1 base, leaving 10 bases between them. The CDR3 nucleotides read TGTGCCAGCAGCTTTTCAGGCTCTTCCTACGAGCAGTACTTC. Translated: CASSFSGSSYEQYF.

The chain is built from TRBV29-1 and TRBJ2-7, with 9 bases matching TRBD1. The CDR3 loop spans 13 amino acids. Germline values: CDR1 SQVTM, CDR2 ANQGSEA. The ends lost 5 bases at V and 1 base at J; junction bases unmatched: 3. The CDR3 bases are TGCAGCGTTCAGGGACAGGGTTCCTACGAGCAGTACTTC. Encoded protein: CSVQGQGSYEQYF.

V usage is TRBV30 and J usage is TRBJ2-7; tentatively, D is TRBD2 (6 bases). CDR3 length equals 18 residues. The germline CDR1 and CDR2 sequences are GTSNPN and SVGIG (reference sequence). Deletions cut 5 bases from V and 7 bases from J, with 33 bases between. The CDR3 DNA is TGTGCCTGGGCTTGGCGGGGAGGCGGCGGAGCAATTCCTAGGGAGCAGTACTTC. Protein sequence: CAWAWRGGGGAIPREQYF.

The chain's CDR3 is CASSLGPGRSLSYEAFF. The DNA of the CDR3 is TGTGCCAGCAGCTTAGGTCCGGGGCGTAGTCTGTCTTATGAAGCTTTCTTT. V and J are TRBV7-9 and TRBJ1-1; perhaps TRBD1 as D (5 bases). CDR1 is SEHNR and CDR2 is FQNEAQ in the germline V gene (reference sequence). This CDR3 comprises 17 residues. V dropped 1 base and J dropped 7 bases, with 22 bases sitting between them.

The chain uses TRBV28 and TRBJ1-5, with D perhaps matching TRBD1 (6 bases). Germline V gene data show CDR1 as MDHEN and CDR2 as SYDVKM. Trimming cost V 2 bases and J 6 bases, with 20 bases left between them. The CDR3 is 17 amino acids. The CDR3 nucleotides read TGTGCCAGCAGTTTAGGTAGCAGGGGACTTATTCGTCAGCCCCAGCATTTT. Protein: CASSLGSRGLIRQPQHF.

CDR3 loop: CASSQDSDTEAFF. CDR3 DNA: TGTGCCAGCAGCCAAGATTCGGATACTGAAGCTTTCTTT. The rearrangement links TRBV14 to TRBJ1-1; no firm D call. The CDR3 extends over 13 amino acids. Germline CDR1 SGHDN, CDR2 FVKESK. Deletions cut 0 bases from V and 5 bases from J, with 7 bases between.

The V call is TRBV15, the J call TRBJ1-1; D is unclear. This CDR3 region has 9 residues. V was shortened by 8 bases and J by 3 bases, with 1 base between the two germline ends. Germline assignment: CDR1 LNHNV and CDR2 YYDKDF (reference sequence). In nucleotides, the CDR3 is TGTGCCACCGACACTGAAGCTTTCTTT. Translation gives CATDTEAFF.

The J gene is TRBJ2-5, the V gene TRBV19, with D possibly TRBD1 on 5 matching bases. This CDR3 spans 13 amino acids. Germline CDR1 LNHDA, CDR2 SQIVND (reference sequence). V lost 5 bases and J lost 2, with 9 bases in between. The CDR3 DNA follows: TGTGCCAGTAGTCTTAGACAGCAAGAGACCCAGTACTTC. It is translated as CASSLRQQETQYF. Based on the CDR3 plus reference TRBV19 and TRBJ2-5, the full variable domain is DGGITQSPKYLFRKEGQNVTLSCEQNLNHDAMYWYRQDPGQGLRLIYYSQIVNDFQKGDIAEGYSVSREKKESFPLTVTSAQKNPTAFYLCASSLRQQETQYFGPGTRLLVL.